Each of the 32 T cell receptor beta chains below was sequenced from the same sample in a study of T cell responses to AZD1222 COVID-19 vaccine. Profiling relied on immunoSEQ multiplex PCR, and the TCRdb table lists in-frame clones only, not all of them. Found here are around 170,000 clones, 80% to 90% of them singletons; the top ten hold around a tenth. The sequencing here drew on peripheral blood, taken 28 days after the second AZD1222 dose. These receptors originate from an adult who received the AZD1222 COVID-19 vaccine.

The chain is built from TRBV2 and TRBJ1-1; TRBD1 matches at 7 bases. The V and J ends lost 8 bases and 4 bases, in that order; junction bases with no gene match: 10. The CDR3 sequence is 14 residues long. Per germline, CDR1 SNHLY and CDR2 FYNNEI. The CDR3 coding sequence is TGTGCCAGCGGACCGACAGGGAGGTCCACTGAAGCTTTCTTT. It translates to CASGPTGRSTEAFF. Full variable domain (rest looked up from reference TRBV2 and TRBJ1-1): EPEVTQTPSHQVTQMGQEVILRCVPISNHLYFYWYRQILGQKVEFLVSFYNNEISEKSEIFDDQFSVERPDGSNFTLKIRSTKLEDSAMYFCASGPTGRSTEAFFGQGTRLTVV.

The rearrangement links TRBV7-3 to TRBJ1-2; 7 nucleotides match TRBD1. Germline CDR1 SGHTA, CDR2 FQGTGA. The ends lost 1 base at V and 6 bases at J; junction bases unmatched: 5. This CDR3 contains 14 residues. In DNA form, the CDR3 reads TGTGCCAGCAGCTTAAACAGGGGAGTCGATGGCTACACCTTC. Residues: CASSLNRGVDGYTF.

V gene TRBV7-2 combines with J gene TRBJ2-3; 10 nucleotides agree with TRBD2. With 0 bases clipped from V and 3 bases from J, the junction kept 9 bases outside the gene matches. Germline V lookup: CDR1 SGHTA, CDR2 FQGNSA. The CDR3 covers 18 residues. The DNA for the CDR3 is TGTGCCAGCAGCTTAGCGCAGCGGGGGGGCCATCGGACAGATACGCAGTATTTT. Its translation is CASSLAQRGGHRTDTQYF. The full variable domain, its missing parts supplied by reference TRBV7-2 and TRBJ2-3, is GAGVSQSPSNKVTEKGKDVELRCDPISGHTALYWYRQSLGQGLEFLIYFQGNSAPDKSGLPSDRFSAERTGGSVSTLTIQRTQQEDSAVYLCASSLAQRGGHRTDTQYFGPGTRLTVL.

This chain links TRBV9 with TRBJ2-2; 7 positions match TRBD2. Trimming at V came to 0 bases and at J to 7 bases, leaving 6 bases not matched to a gene. The CDR3 is made up of 15 amino acids. CDR1 and CDR2 (germline): SGDLS, YYNGEE. In DNA form, the CDR3 reads TGTGCCAGCAGCGTAGTTGCGGGGGATGGCGGGGAGCTGTTTTTT. Protein: CASSVVAGDGGELFF.

V is TRBV5-6 and J is TRBJ1-2; D is unresolved. Germline loops: CDR1 SGHDT, CDR2 YYEEEE. Trimming removed 0 bases at V and 2 bases at J, with 11 bases between. The CDR3 extends over 15 amino acids. DNA for the CDR3: TGTGCCAGCAGCTTGGCCCGGGTTTACAACTATGGCTACACCTTC. It is translated as CASSLARVYNYGYTF.

This clone came up a few times. The rearrangement links TRBV4-2 to TRBJ1-4; tentative D call: TRBD1 (5 bases). This CDR3 has 16 residues. V was clipped by 3 bases and J by 1 base, with 12 bases between them. Germline assignment: CDR1 LGHNA and CDR2 YNFKEQ. The chain's CDR3 is CASSQARGRTNEKLFF. DNA of the CDR3: TGTGCCAGCAGCCAGGCCCGGGGCAGAACTAATGAAAAACTGTTTTTT.

This sequence joins TRBV29-1 and TRBJ1-1; D unclear. The ends were cut back, 2 bases at V and 1 base at J, with 2 bases in the middle. The CDR3 extends over 11 amino acids. The germline V gene encodes CDR1 SQVTM and CDR2 ANQGSEA. CDR3 in DNA: TGCAGCGTTGAACGGAACACTGAAGCTTTCTTT. This translates into CSVERNTEAFF.

This chain connects TRBV4-3 to TRBJ2-1, with D uncertain. Germline V lookup: CDR1 LGHNA, CDR2 YSLEER. V gave up 4 bases and J gave up 5 bases, with 9 bases separating them. The CDR3 sequence is 13 residues long. As DNA, the CDR3 is TGCGCCAGCAGCCTCCGGGCAGACAATGAGCAGTTCTTC. It codes for CASSLRADNEQFF.

The gene calls are TRBV20-1 and TRBJ2-5; 9 bases map to TRBD1. The CDR3 is made up of 12 amino acids. Germline lookup yields CDR1 DFQATT and CDR2 SNEGSKA (reference sequence). Losses at the gene ends were 3 bases for V and 5 bases for J; bases not matched to a gene: 1. This CDR3 is CSASGQGETQYF. The CDR3 DNA follows: TGCAGTGCTAGTGGACAGGGGGAGACCCAGTACTTC.

This clone has only a few counts. The V and J genes are TRBV19 and TRBJ1-6; D is ambiguous. Trimming left V 9 bases short and J 6 bases short, with 15 bases between. The CDR3 has 14 residues. Germline CDR1 is LNHDA and CDR2 is SQIVND (reference sequence). The CDR3 reads CASAAGGFNSPLHF. For the CDR3, the DNA is TGTGCCAGCGCTGCGGGAGGGTTTAATTCACCCCTCCACTTT.

The table lists this clone with a count of one. This sequence joins TRBV24-1 and TRBJ2-1; D is unresolved. The CDR3 loop spans 13 amino acids. The germline gives CDR1 KGHDR, CDR2 SFDVKD. Trimming took 0 bases from V and 4 from J, leaving 3 bases between them. The CDR3 bases are TGTGCCACCAGTGATTTGTGGTACAATGAGCAGTTCTTC. Amino acids: CATSDLWYNEQFF.

This clone was counted between two and nine times. The chain is built from TRBV5-1 and TRBJ1-5; maybe TRBD1 (5 bases). The germline V gene encodes CDR1 SGHRS and CDR2 YFSETQ. V gave up 4 bases and J gave up 5 bases, with 10 bases separating them. CDR3 length: 13 residues. The CDR3 loop is CASSRGFDQPQHF. CDR3 coding DNA: TGCGCCAGCAGCAGGGGTTTCGATCAGCCCCAGCATTTT.

This clone occurred a few times. The V call is TRBV10-1, the J call TRBJ2-5; 9 nucleotides match TRBD1. The V and J ends lost 4 bases and 4 bases, in that order; junction bases with no gene match: 7. Looked up from germline, CDR1 is WNHNN and CDR2 is SYGVQD (reference sequence). The CDR3 length is 15 residues. CDR3 bases: TGCGCCAGCAGTGGGCCACAGGGGGCTGGAGAGACCCAGTACTTC. This sequence encodes CASSGPQGAGETQYF.

The chain uses TRBV5-1 and TRBJ2-1, with 12 bases that match TRBD1. Looked up from germline, CDR1 is SGHRS and CDR2 is YFSETQ. V lost 1 base, J lost 10 bases, and 6 bases stayed unmatched. The CDR3 runs 15 residues. CDR3 amino acids: CASSLSGTGGDEQFF. CDR3 DNA: TGCGCCAGCAGCTTGTCCGGGACAGGGGGCGACGAGCAGTTCTTC.

The rearrangement uses TRBV19 and TRBJ1-5; no reliable D call. V was shortened by 3 bases and J by 9 bases, with 18 bases between the two germline ends. This CDR3 is 15 amino acids long. The germline V gene encodes CDR1 LNHDA and CDR2 SQIVND (reference sequence). The CDR3 protein is CASSIMILGSPPQHF. The DNA for the CDR3 is TGTGCCAGTAGTATTATGATTTTGGGATCACCGCCCCAGCATTTT.

The CDR3 DNA sequence: TGTGCCAGCAGCCGATCCGGGGGGGTCAGCTCCTACGAGCAGTACTTC. This translates into CASSRSGGVSSYEQYF. The chain recombines TRBV6-2 or TRBV6-3 with TRBJ2-7; 8 nucleotides agree with TRBD2. The CDR3 contains 16 residues. The V segment lost 6 bases and the J segment 0 bases; nucleotides outside the gene matches: 10. Germline V CDR1 and CDR2: MNHEY, SVGEGT.

The chain combines TRBV27 with TRBJ2-7; the D call may be TRBD1 or TRBD2 (6 bases each). The V end was cut by 8 bases, the J end by 0 bases, with 14 bases between. CDR3 length: 14 amino acids. CDR1 is MNHEY and CDR2 is SMNVEV in the germline V gene (reference sequence). In nucleotides, the CDR3 is TGTGCCAGCCCCCGGGGGCTGATCTCCTACGAGCAGTACTTC. Translating gives CASPRGLISYEQYF.

The chain is built from TRBV12-3 or TRBV12-4 and TRBJ2-7; D remains ambiguous. Trimming took 5 bases from V and 4 from J, leaving 6 bases between them. The CDR3 has 11 amino acids. In DNA, the CDR3 is TGTGCCAGCAGTAGCTGGTACGAGCAGTACTTC. Residues: CASSSWYEQYF.

The V and J genes are TRBV7-9 and TRBJ2-2, with TRBD1 matching 7 bases. With 3 bases clipped from V and 6 bases from J, the junction kept 4 bases outside the gene matches. From germline, CDR1 is SEHNR and CDR2 FQNEAQ (reference sequence). This CDR3 is 14 amino acids long. CDR3 region: CASSLTGLSGELFF. CDR3 nucleotides: TGTGCCAGCAGCTTGACAGGGTTGTCCGGGGAGCTGTTTTTT.

In DNA, the CDR3 is TGTGCCAGCAGTTACTCAAGGGCCGCTAACTATGGCTACACCTTC. It encodes CASSYSRAANYGYTF. This chain connects TRBV6-5 to TRBJ1-2; D is unclear. V shed 0 bases and J shed 0 bases, with 8 bases lying between them. Germline CDR1 MNHEY, CDR2 SVGAGI. The CDR3 is 15 residues long.

The chain's CDR3 is CAWSEGGTRSPLHF. In DNA, the CDR3 is TGTGCCTGGAGTGAAGGGGGGACTCGTTCACCCCTCCACTTT. The V call is TRBV30, the J call TRBJ1-6, with D possibly matching TRBD1 (6 bases). The germline V and J ends were trimmed by 1 base and 9 bases, with 13 bases remaining between them. The germline V gene encodes CDR1 GTSNPN and CDR2 SVGIG (reference sequence). The CDR3 contains 14 residues.

This rearrangement joins TRBV7-2 to TRBJ2-2; TRBD2 matches at 7 bases. The CDR3 has 16 residues. The germline CDR1 and CDR2 sequences are SGHTA and FQGNSA. After removal of 1 base from V and 2 bases from J, the junction contained 4 bases not matched to a gene. CDR3 nucleotides: TGTGCCAGCAGCTTAGTCGGGACTAAAAACACCGGGGAGCTGTTTTTT. As protein: CASSLVGTKNTGELFF.

The chain couples TRBV5-1 to TRBJ2-1, with D possibly TRBD1 on 5 matching bases. V was clipped by 0 bases and J by 0 bases, with 13 bases between them. The CDR3 spans 17 residues. CDR1 is SGHRS, CDR2 YFSETQ, per germline. The CDR3 sequence is CASSLDRGRGSYNEQFF. The CDR3 bases are TGCGCCAGCAGCTTGGATAGGGGAAGGGGCTCCTACAATGAGCAGTTCTTC.

On this clone: A junction end diverges from the germline sequence, so it may reflect a read error. The chain has TRBV5-5 and TRBJ2-1; D may correspond to TRBD1 or TRBD2 (5 bases each). The CDR3 contains 12 residues. Germline CDR1 and CDR2: SGHKS and YYEKEE (reference sequence). The CDR3 DNA reads as TGTGCCAGCAGCCAGGGAATCGGGATTTTGGTCTTC. The encoded protein is CASSQGIGILVF.

The chain carries TRBV15 and TRBJ1-5; 8 nucleotides match TRBD1. Germline V gives CDR1 LNHNV, CDR2 YYDKDF (reference sequence). Losses at the gene ends were 5 bases for V and 5 bases for J; bases not matched to a gene: 5. The CDR3 spans 14 residues. The CDR3 spells CATSLDRGYQPQHF. The CDR3 nucleotides are TGTGCCACCAGCCTAGACAGGGGCTATCAGCCCCAGCATTTT. Full variable domain (rest looked up from reference TRBV15 and TRBJ1-5): DAMVIQNPRYQVTQFGKPVTLSCSQTLNHNVMYWYQQKSSQAPKLLFHYYDKDFNNEADTPDNFQSRRPNTSFCFLDIRSPGLGDTAMYLCATSLDRGYQPQHFGDGTRLSIL.

For the CDR3, the DNA is TGTGCCAGTAGTATCCCCAGGGGTCTGGGAACTAATGAAAAACTGTTTTTT. Its protein is CASSIPRGLGTNEKLFF. The rearrangement links TRBV19 to TRBJ1-4, with a tentative D call TRBD1 (6 bases). Germline V gene data show CDR1 as LNHDA and CDR2 as SQIVND (reference sequence). Deletions cut 3 bases from V and 1 base from J, with 15 bases between. The CDR3 is made up of 17 amino acids.

The chain combines TRBV6-6 with TRBJ1-1; perhaps TRBD1 as D (5 bases). The V end lost 8 bases, the J end lost 1 base, and 14 bases lay between the germline ends. The CDR3 has 14 residues. Germline assignment: CDR1 MNHNY and CDR2 SVGAGI (reference sequence). CDR3 region: CASLRHGGNTEAFF. The CDR3 DNA reads TGTGCCAGCCTCCGACACGGGGGGAACACTGAAGCTTTCTTT.

This chain links TRBV6-6 with TRBJ1-2; unclear D gene. Per the germline V gene, CDR1 is MNHNY and CDR2 is SVGAGI (reference sequence). This CDR3 region has 14 residues. V lost 2 bases and J lost 1, with 8 bases in between. The CDR3 nucleotides are TGTGCCAGCAGTTACGCGGGCCTTAACTATGGCTACACCTTC. Its translation: CASSYAGLNYGYTF.

Concerning this clone itself: At one of its ends the junction is not consistent with the germline gene, which may arise from a read error. The J gene is TRBJ2-1, the V gene TRBV5-5; no clear D. Germline values: CDR1 SGHKS, CDR2 YYEKEE (reference sequence). This CDR3 contains 16 residues. The CDR3 nucleotides read TGTGCCAGCAGCTCCGTAATGGCAGGACCCTACGATGAGCAGTTCTTC. Translation gives CASSSVMAGPYDEQFF. Full variable domain (missing parts from reference TRBV5-5 and TRBJ2-1): DAGVTQSPTHLIKTRGQQVTLRCSPISGHKSVSWYQQVLGQGPQFIFQYYEKEERGRGNFPDRFSARQFPNYSSELNVNALLLGDSALYLCASSSVMAGPYDEQFFGPGTRLTVL.

The J gene is TRBJ1-1, the V gene TRBV6-5, with D hard to call. V gave up 0 bases and J gave up 0 bases, with 11 bases separating them. Germline CDR1 is MNHEY and CDR2 is SVGAGI. The CDR3 sequence is 16 residues long. The chain's CDR3 is CASSYSRAPMNTEAFF. CDR3 nucleotide sequence: TGTGCCAGCAGTTACTCAAGGGCACCCATGAACACTGAAGCTTTCTTT.

This clone appeared a few times. The chain couples TRBV6-5 to TRBJ1-3; TRBD1 matches at 7 bases. Per germline, CDR1 MNHEY and CDR2 SVGAGI. The CDR3 runs 16 residues. V lost 4 bases and J lost 4; bases outside the gene matches: 10. Here the CDR3 reads CASSSTLGQVGNTIYF. CDR3 DNA: TGTGCCAGCAGTTCCACCCTAGGACAGGTGGGAAACACCATATATTTT.

The chain links TRBV19 to TRBJ1-1, with D uncertain. Germline V CDR1 and CDR2: LNHDA, SQIVND (reference sequence). CDR3 length equals 14 residues. V lost 3 bases and J lost 1, with 9 bases in between. The CDR3 sequence is CASSILAENTEAFF. CDR3 in DNA: TGTGCCAGTAGTATCCTGGCAGAGAACACTGAAGCTTTCTTT.